This T cell receptor beta chain was captured in a study of T cell responses to AZD1222 COVID-19 vaccine. Looking at the study overall: Second doses that came at about 4 or about 12 weeks were put together. Study-wide results and caveats: Females outnumbered males among donors, who were mostly white British; clonal diversity was possibly underestimated. Only 5 to 7 AZD1222 recipients tested seropositive at baseline. Elevations in Spike-specific TCR breadth and depth followed administration of two AZD1222 doses.

Libraries were prepared by immunoSEQ multiplex PCR; TCRdb keeps only in-frame clonotypes and omits some of them. Of about 44,000 clones listed, around three quarters are singletons. The CDR3 runs 15 residues. Germline CDR1 is SGHNT and CDR2 is YYREEE (reference sequence). Trimming shortened V by 0 bases and J by 2 bases, and 10 bases separated the two germline ends. In regard to this clone: What it binds is not known.

The sequence derives from an adult in good health. The sequenced sample was peripheral blood, obtained on day 0 of AZD1222 vaccination. The chain joins TRBV5-4 to TRBJ2-3; no clear D gene. CDR3 sequence reads: CASSLERVITDTQYF. As DNA, the CDR3 is TGTGCCAGCAGCTTGGAACGGGTAATCACAGATACGCAGTATTTT.